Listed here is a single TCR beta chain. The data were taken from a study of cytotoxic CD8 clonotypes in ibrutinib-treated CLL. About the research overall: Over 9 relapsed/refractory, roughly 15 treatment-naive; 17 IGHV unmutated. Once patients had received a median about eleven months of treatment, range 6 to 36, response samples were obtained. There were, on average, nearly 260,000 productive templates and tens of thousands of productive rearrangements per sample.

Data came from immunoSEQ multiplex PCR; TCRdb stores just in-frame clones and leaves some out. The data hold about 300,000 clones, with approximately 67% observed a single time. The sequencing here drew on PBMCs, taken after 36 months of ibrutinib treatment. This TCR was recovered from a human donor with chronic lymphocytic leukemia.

Here the CDR3 reads CASSPLARRDRSPLHF. In DNA, the CDR3 is TGTGCCAGCTCACCACTCGCCCGCAGGGACAGATCACCCCTCCACTTT. This rearrangement joins TRBV18 to TRBJ1-6, with 7 bases that match TRBD1. Per germline, CDR1 KGHSH and CDR2 LQKENI. V dropped 1 base and J dropped 10; count of bases not matched to a gene: 10. The CDR3 totals 16 residues.